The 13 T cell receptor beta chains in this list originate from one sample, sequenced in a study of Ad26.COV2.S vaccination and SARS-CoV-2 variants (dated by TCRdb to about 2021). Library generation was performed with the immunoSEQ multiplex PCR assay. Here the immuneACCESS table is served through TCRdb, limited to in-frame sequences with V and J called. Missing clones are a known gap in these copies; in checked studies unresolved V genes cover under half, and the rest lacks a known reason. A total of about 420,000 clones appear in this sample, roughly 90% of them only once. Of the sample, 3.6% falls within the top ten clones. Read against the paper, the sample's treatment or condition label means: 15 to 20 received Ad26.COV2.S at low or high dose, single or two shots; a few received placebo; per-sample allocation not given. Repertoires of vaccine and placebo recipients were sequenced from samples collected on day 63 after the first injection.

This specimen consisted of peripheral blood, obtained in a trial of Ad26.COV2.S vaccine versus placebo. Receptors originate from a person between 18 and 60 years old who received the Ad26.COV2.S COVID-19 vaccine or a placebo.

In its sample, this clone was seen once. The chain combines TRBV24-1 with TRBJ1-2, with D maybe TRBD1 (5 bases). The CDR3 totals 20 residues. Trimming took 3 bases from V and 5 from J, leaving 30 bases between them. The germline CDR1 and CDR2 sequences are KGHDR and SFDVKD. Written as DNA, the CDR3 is TGTGCCACCAGTGATCAACGGAATGCTGGGGCGGGGAGATCGTTTTATGGCTACACCTTC. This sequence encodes CATSDQRNAGAGRSFYGYTF.

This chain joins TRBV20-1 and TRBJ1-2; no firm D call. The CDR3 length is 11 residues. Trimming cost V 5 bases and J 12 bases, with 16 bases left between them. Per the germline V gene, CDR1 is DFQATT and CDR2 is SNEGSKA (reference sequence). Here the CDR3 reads CSASGRPDDTF. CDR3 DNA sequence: TGCAGTGCTTCCGGACGGCCTGATGACACCTTC.

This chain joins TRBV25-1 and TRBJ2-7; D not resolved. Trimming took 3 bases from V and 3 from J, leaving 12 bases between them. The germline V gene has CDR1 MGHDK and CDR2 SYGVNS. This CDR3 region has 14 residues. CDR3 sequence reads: CASSETDDRYEQYF. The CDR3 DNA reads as TGTGCCAGCAGTGAGACCGATGATCGCTACGAGCAGTACTTC.

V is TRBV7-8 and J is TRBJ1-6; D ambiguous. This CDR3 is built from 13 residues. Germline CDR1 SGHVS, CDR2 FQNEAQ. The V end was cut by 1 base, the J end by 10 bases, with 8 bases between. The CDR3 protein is CASSLVGNSPLHF. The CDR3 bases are TGTGCCAGCAGCTTAGTAGGGAACTCACCCCTCCACTTT. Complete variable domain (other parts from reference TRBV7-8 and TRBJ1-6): GAGVSQSPRYKVAKRGQDVALRCDPISGHVSLFWYQQALGQGPEFLTYFQNEAQLDKSGLPSDRFFAERPEGSVSTLKIQRTQQEDSAVYLCASSLVGNSPLHFGNGTRLTVT.

The CDR3 coding sequence is TGCGCCAGCAGCCCTCAGGCGGGGGCCGGGGGATGGGCCACTGAAGCTTTCTTT. As protein: CASSPQAGAGGWATEAFF. The chain uses TRBV4-1 and TRBJ1-1; the D gene is possibly TRBD1 (6 bases). The CDR3 loop spans 18 amino acids. Germline lookup yields CDR1 MGHRA and CDR2 YSYEKL. The V gene lost 4 bases and the J gene lost 4 bases, with 25 bases spanning the gap.

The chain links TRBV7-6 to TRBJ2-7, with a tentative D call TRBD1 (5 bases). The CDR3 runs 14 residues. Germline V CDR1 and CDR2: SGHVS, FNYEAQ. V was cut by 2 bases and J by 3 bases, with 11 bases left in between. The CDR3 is CASSLQQASYEQYF. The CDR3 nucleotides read TGTGCCAGCAGCTTACAACAGGCCAGCTACGAGCAGTACTTC.

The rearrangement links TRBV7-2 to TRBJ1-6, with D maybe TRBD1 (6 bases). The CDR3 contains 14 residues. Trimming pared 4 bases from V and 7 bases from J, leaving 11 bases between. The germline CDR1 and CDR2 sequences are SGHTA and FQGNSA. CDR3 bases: TGTGCCAGCAGCTATACAGGGCCGAATTCACCCCTCCACTTT. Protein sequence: CASSYTGPNSPLHF.

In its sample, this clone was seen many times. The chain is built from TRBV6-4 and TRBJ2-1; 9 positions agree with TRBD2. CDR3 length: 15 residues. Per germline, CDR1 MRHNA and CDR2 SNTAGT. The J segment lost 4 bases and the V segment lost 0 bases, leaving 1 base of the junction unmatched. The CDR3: CASSDSAGGYNEQFF. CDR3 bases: TGTGCCAGCAGTGACTCAGCGGGGGGTTACAATGAGCAGTTCTTC.

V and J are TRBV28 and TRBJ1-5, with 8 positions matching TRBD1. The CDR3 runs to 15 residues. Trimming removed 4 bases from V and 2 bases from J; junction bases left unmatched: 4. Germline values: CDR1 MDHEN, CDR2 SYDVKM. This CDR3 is CASSSGGDGNQPQHF. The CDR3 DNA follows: TGTGCCAGCAGTTCAGGGGGCGACGGCAATCAGCCCCAGCATTTT.

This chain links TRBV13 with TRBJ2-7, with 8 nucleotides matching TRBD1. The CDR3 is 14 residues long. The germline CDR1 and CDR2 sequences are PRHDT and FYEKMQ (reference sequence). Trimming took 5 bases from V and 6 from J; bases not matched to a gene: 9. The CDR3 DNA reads TGTGCCAGCAGCCCCCGGGACGGGACAGGCGAGCAGTACTTC. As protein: CASSPRDGTGEQYF.

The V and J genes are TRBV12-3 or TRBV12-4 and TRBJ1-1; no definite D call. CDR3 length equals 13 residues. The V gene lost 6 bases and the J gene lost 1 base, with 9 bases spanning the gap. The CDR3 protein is CASSLTRNTEAFF. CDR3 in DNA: TGTGCCAGCAGCCTAACACGGAACACTGAAGCTTTCTTT.

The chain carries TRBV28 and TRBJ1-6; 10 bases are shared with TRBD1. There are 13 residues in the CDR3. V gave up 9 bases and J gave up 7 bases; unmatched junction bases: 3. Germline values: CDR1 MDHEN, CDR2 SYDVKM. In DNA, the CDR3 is TGTGCCAGTAGGGACAGGGGAAATTCACCCCTCCACTTT. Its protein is CASRDRGNSPLHF.

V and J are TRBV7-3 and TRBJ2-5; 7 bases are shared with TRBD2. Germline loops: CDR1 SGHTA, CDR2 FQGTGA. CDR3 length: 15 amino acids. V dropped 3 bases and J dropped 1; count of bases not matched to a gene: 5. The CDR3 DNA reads TGTGCCAGCAGCTTCCAAGGACTAGGCCAAGAGACCCAGTACTTC. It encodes CASSFQGLGQETQYF.